This T cell receptor beta chain was captured in a study of cytomegalovirus exposure and HLA in healthy donors. Study-level findings and limits: Several of the most significant clusters were apparently associated with common viral pathogens in a later analysis.

The PCR ran on 60 Vbeta and 13 Jbeta primers. The method was immunoSEQ multiplex PCR; TCRdb's version includes in-frame clones alone and lacks a portion of them. Among approximately 190,000 clones listed, over 75% were seen once. As concerns this clone: What it binds is unknown.

Each donor was healthy, and each was a bone marrow donor. Trimming took 6 bases from V and 5 from J; bases not matched to a gene: 4. Germline V gene lookup returns CDR1 LNHDA and CDR2 SQIVND (reference sequence). CDR3 length: 14 residues. This clonotype originated in a man aged 40-49 years in good health and CMV-seropositive. The sample taken for sequencing was PBMCs. The rearrangement links TRBV19 to TRBJ1-6; 7 bases are a match to TRBD1. The DNA for the CDR3 is TGTGCCAGTAGCACCGGGACAGATAATTCACCCCTCCACTTT. This sequence encodes CASSTGTDNSPLHF.